Listed below are T cell receptor beta chains from one sample, sequenced in a study of blood T cells in healthy people across ages. Using its own MiXCR run on the 5' RACE reads, TCRdb lists one record per CDR3 protein. The data show about 1.4 million distinct CDR3 sequences, approximately 59% seen once. The sequenced sample was blood. These receptors all come from a man aged 18 to 30 in good health. Both conserved end residues are part of each CDR3. The order of the fields is D gene, clone size, CDR3 length, J gene, V gene, CDR3 DNA, CDR3 protein. D genes are given only for firm matches. The size field is filled for only some rows; it gives once, few, many or a size class.

D gene: NA
clone size: NA
CDR3 length: 15
J gene: TRBJ1-6
V gene: TRBV7-9
CDR3 DNA: TGTGCCAGCAGCTTAGCGTCCCAGTATAATTCACCCCTCCACTTT
CDR3 protein: CASSLASQYNSPLHF

D gene: TRBD1
clone size: NA
CDR3 length: 13
J gene: TRBJ1-2
V gene: TRBV6-2/TRBV6-3
CDR3 DNA: TGTGCCAGCAGTCTAACAGGGGAGTATGGCTACACCTTC
CDR3 protein: CASSLTGEYGYTF

D gene: NA
clone size: NA
CDR3 length: 16
J gene: TRBJ2-6
V gene: TRBV2
CDR3 DNA: TGTGCCAGCAGGTACCAGTCCGGCTCTGGGGCCAACGTCCTGACTTTC
CDR3 protein: CASRYQSGSGANVLTF

D gene: NA
clone size: NA
CDR3 length: 12
J gene: TRBJ2-1
V gene: TRBV28
CDR3 DNA: TGTGCCAGCAGTCAGCGGAACAATGAGCAGTTCTTC
CDR3 protein: CASSQRNNEQFF

D gene: NA
clone size: NA
CDR3 length: 20
J gene: TRBJ1-6
V gene: TRBV4-2
CDR3 DNA: TGTGCCAGCAGCCATCGGGGACGCCCCTTGTGGGAATCACGGAATTCACCCCTCCACTTT
CDR3 protein: CASSHRGRPLWESRNSPLHF

D gene: TRBD2
clone size: NA
CDR3 length: 13
J gene: TRBJ2-5
V gene: TRBV27
CDR3 DNA: TGTGCCAGCAGTGCCCGGGGGGAAGAGACCCAGTACTTC
CDR3 protein: CASSARGEETQYF

D gene: TRBD1
clone size: NA
CDR3 length: 16
J gene: TRBJ2-3
V gene: TRBV11-2
CDR3 DNA: TGTGCCAGCCACAGGACAGGAGTGACTAGCACAGATACGCAGTATTTT
CDR3 protein: CASHRTGVTSTDTQYF

D gene: NA
clone size: NA
CDR3 length: 13
J gene: TRBJ2-1
V gene: TRBV14
CDR3 DNA: TGTGCCAGCAGCCGGGGAGCCAAAAATGAGCAGTTCTTC
CDR3 protein: CASSRGAKNEQFF

D gene: TRBD1
clone size: NA
CDR3 length: 13
J gene: TRBJ2-7
V gene: TRBV27
CDR3 DNA: TGTGCCAGCAGTGGGCTCAGGGGGTTAGAGCAGTACTTC
CDR3 protein: CASSGLRGLEQYF

D gene: TRBD1
clone size: NA
CDR3 length: 15
J gene: TRBJ1-2
V gene: TRBV7-9
CDR3 DNA: TGTGCCAGCAGCTCTCCGGACAGGGGCGTTGATGGCTACACCTTC
CDR3 protein: CASSSPDRGVDGYTF

D gene: TRBD1
clone size: NA
CDR3 length: 17
J gene: TRBJ2-2
V gene: TRBV10-3
CDR3 DNA: TGTGCCATCAGTGAGTCGACAGGGGGCGCTCACACCGGGGAGCTGTTTTTT
CDR3 protein: CAISESTGGAHTGELFF

D gene: NA
clone size: NA
CDR3 length: 14
J gene: TRBJ1-2
V gene: TRBV7-9
CDR3 DNA: TGTGCCAGCAGCGCCACAGAAAACCTCTATGGCTACACCTTC
CDR3 protein: CASSATENLYGYTF

D gene: NA
clone size: NA
CDR3 length: 15
J gene: TRBJ1-2
V gene: TRBV11-2
CDR3 DNA: TGTGCCAGCAGCTTAGTCCGCGCCCCGTTTTATGGCTACACCTTC
CDR3 protein: CASSLVRAPFYGYTF

D gene: NA
clone size: NA
CDR3 length: 14
J gene: TRBJ2-3
V gene: TRBV27
CDR3 DNA: TGTGCCAACCCTCCGGGACACAGCACAGATACGCAGTATTTT
CDR3 protein: CANPPGHSTDTQYF

D gene: TRBD1
clone size: NA
CDR3 length: 14
J gene: TRBJ2-1
V gene: TRBV5-1
CDR3 DNA: TGCGCCAGCAGCCACGGGACAGGGGGCGTTGAGCAGTTCTTC
CDR3 protein: CASSHGTGGVEQFF

D gene: TRBD2
clone size: NA
CDR3 length: 15
J gene: TRBJ2-3
V gene: TRBV30
CDR3 DNA: TGTGCCTTACCCGTCACTAGCGGGAGCACAGATACGCAGTATTTT
CDR3 protein: CALPVTSGSTDTQYF

D gene: NA
clone size: NA
CDR3 length: 15
J gene: TRBJ1-5
V gene: TRBV6-2/TRBV6-3
CDR3 DNA: TGTGCCAGCAGTTACCGGGCCCTAAGCAATCAGCCCCAGCATTTT
CDR3 protein: CASSYRALSNQPQHF

D gene: NA
clone size: few
CDR3 length: 13
J gene: TRBJ1-1
V gene: TRBV7-9
CDR3 DNA: TGTGCCAGCAGCCCCTGGCGAAACACTGAAGCTTTCTTT
CDR3 protein: CASSPWRNTEAFF

D gene: NA
clone size: NA
CDR3 length: 14
J gene: TRBJ2-1
V gene: TRBV7-7
CDR3 DNA: TGTGCTAGCAGCCCGACTGCGGCTGCTAATGAGCAGTTCTTC
CDR3 protein: CASSPTAAANEQFF

D gene: NA
clone size: NA
CDR3 length: 15
J gene: TRBJ1-1
V gene: TRBV9
CDR3 DNA: TGTGCCAGCAGCGTGACAGGTCCGTCGAACACTGAAGCTTTCTTT
CDR3 protein: CASSVTGPSNTEAFF

D gene: TRBD2
clone size: NA
CDR3 length: 16
J gene: TRBJ2-5
V gene: TRBV6-2/TRBV6-3
CDR3 DNA: TGTGCCAGCAGACTCCGACTAGCGGGGGTGGAAGAGACCCAGTACTTC
CDR3 protein: CASRLRLAGVEETQYF

D gene: NA
clone size: NA
CDR3 length: 15
J gene: TRBJ2-3
V gene: TRBV7-2
CDR3 DNA: TGTGCCAGCAGCTTAGGGCAGGGTCGATCGAATACGCAGTATTTT
CDR3 protein: CASSLGQGRSNTQYF

D gene: TRBD1
clone size: NA
CDR3 length: 17
J gene: TRBJ1-2
V gene: TRBV20-1
CDR3 DNA: TGCAGTGCTTCGGGTTTAGGGACAGGGAGTAAATTAGGTGGCTACACCTTC
CDR3 protein: CSASGLGTGSKLGGYTF

D gene: TRBD1
clone size: NA
CDR3 length: 14
J gene: TRBJ2-5
V gene: TRBV27
CDR3 DNA: TGTGCCAGCAGGGACAGGGGGCGTCAAGAGACCCAGTACTTC
CDR3 protein: CASRDRGRQETQYF

D gene: NA
clone size: once
CDR3 length: 16
J gene: TRBJ2-2
V gene: TRBV27
CDR3 DNA: TGTGCCAGCAGTTTAATGGGGGGGGGCGCTACCGGGGAGCTGTTTTTT
CDR3 protein: CASSLMGGGATGELFF

D gene: TRBD2
clone size: NA
CDR3 length: 16
J gene: TRBJ2-7
V gene: TRBV7-8
CDR3 DNA: TGTGCCAGCAGCTTAGAGATCTTAGCGGGAGGTAACGAGCAGTACTTC
CDR3 protein: CASSLEILAGGNEQYF

D gene: NA
clone size: once
CDR3 length: 13
J gene: TRBJ1-5
V gene: TRBV14
CDR3 DNA: TGTGCCAGCAGCCAATACGGGGGTCAGCCCCAGCATTTT
CDR3 protein: CASSQYGGQPQHF

D gene: NA
clone size: NA
CDR3 length: 13
J gene: TRBJ2-7
V gene: TRBV25-1
CDR3 DNA: TGTGCCAGCAGTGAAGGCTTAGGGAGCGAGCAGTACTTC
CDR3 protein: CASSEGLGSEQYF

D gene: NA
clone size: few
CDR3 length: 14
J gene: TRBJ1-5
V gene: TRBV27
CDR3 DNA: TGTGCCAGCAGTTTATGGGCAGTCGGCCAGCCCCAGCATTTT
CDR3 protein: CASSLWAVGQPQHF

D gene: NA
clone size: few
CDR3 length: 12
J gene: TRBJ2-1
V gene: TRBV29-1
CDR3 DNA: TGCAGCGTTTTCCCAGGGTACAATGAGCAGTTCTTC
CDR3 protein: CSVFPGYNEQFF

D gene: TRBD2
clone size: few
CDR3 length: 16
J gene: TRBJ2-1
V gene: TRBV5-1
CDR3 DNA: TGCGCCAGCAGCCCGGGGGGTCTTCGGATCACAAATGAGCAGTTCTTC
CDR3 protein: CASSPGGLRITNEQFF

D gene: TRBD2
clone size: NA
CDR3 length: 13
J gene: TRBJ2-3
V gene: TRBV20-1
CDR3 DNA: TGCAGTGCTAGCCCCAGACTAGCGGGAGATCAGTATTTT
CDR3 protein: CSASPRLAGDQYF

D gene: TRBD2
clone size: NA
CDR3 length: 18
J gene: TRBJ2-1
V gene: TRBV6-1
CDR3 DNA: TGTGTCAGCATATTAGTGGCTAGCGGGGAGTATAGGTCAGAGACCCAGTTCTTC
CDR3 protein: CVSILVASGEYRSETQFF

D gene: TRBD2
clone size: few
CDR3 length: 16
J gene: TRBJ2-1
V gene: TRBV29-1
CDR3 DNA: TGCAGCTCCCAAGGAACTAGCGGGGGGGAATACAATGAGCAGTTCTTC
CDR3 protein: CSSQGTSGGEYNEQFF

D gene: TRBD2
clone size: NA
CDR3 length: 17
J gene: TRBJ2-5
V gene: TRBV12-3/TRBV12-4
CDR3 DNA: TGTGCCAGCAGTCCCGGACTAGCGGGGGTGGACCAAGAGACCCAGTACTTC
CDR3 protein: CASSPGLAGVDQETQYF

D gene: NA
clone size: few
CDR3 length: 11
J gene: TRBJ1-6
V gene: TRBV7-9
CDR3 DNA: TGTGCCAGCAGCTCGCTCTCACCCCTCCACTTT
CDR3 protein: CASSSLSPLHF

D gene: NA
clone size: many
CDR3 length: 13
J gene: TRBJ2-5
V gene: TRBV12-3/TRBV12-4
CDR3 DNA: TGTGCCAGCAGTTTCGGCGGAACGGAGACCCAGTACTTC
CDR3 protein: CASSFGGTETQYF

D gene: NA
clone size: NA
CDR3 length: 16
J gene: TRBJ2-7
V gene: TRBV6-5
CDR3 DNA: TGTGCCAGCACAGACCAACCTGACTACGCGAGCTACGAGCAGTACTTC
CDR3 protein: CASTDQPDYASYEQYF

D gene: NA
clone size: NA
CDR3 length: 17
J gene: TRBJ1-6
V gene: TRBV4-1
CDR3 DNA: TGCGCCAGCAGCCAAGGAGGGGGGGGCTCCTATAATTCACCCCTCCACTTT
CDR3 protein: CASSQGGGGSYNSPLHF

D gene: TRBD2
clone size: NA
CDR3 length: 18
J gene: TRBJ2-6
V gene: TRBV4-2
CDR3 DNA: TGTGCCAGCAGCCTACTTCGGATGACTAGCGGTGGGGCCAACGTCCTGACTTTC
CDR3 protein: CASSLLRMTSGGANVLTF

D gene: NA
clone size: NA
CDR3 length: 17
J gene: TRBJ2-5
V gene: TRBV27
CDR3 DNA: TGTGCCAGCAAACCCGACTATCGTGTAGCGAGCCAAGAGACCCAGTACTTC
CDR3 protein: CASKPDYRVASQETQYF

D gene: NA
clone size: few
CDR3 length: 14
J gene: TRBJ2-7
V gene: TRBV29-1
CDR3 DNA: TGCAGCGTTGAAATCGGGACTGAGACCTACGAGCAGTACTTC
CDR3 protein: CSVEIGTETYEQYF

D gene: TRBD1
clone size: few
CDR3 length: 15
J gene: TRBJ2-5
V gene: TRBV11-2
CDR3 DNA: TGTGCCAGCAGCTCCGGACAGGCGAGGGAAGAGACCCAGTACTTC
CDR3 protein: CASSSGQAREETQYF

D gene: NA
clone size: NA
CDR3 length: 11
J gene: TRBJ2-7
V gene: TRBV10-2
CDR3 DNA: TGCGCCTGCTGGGACACCTACGAGCAGTACTTC
CDR3 protein: CACWDTYEQYF

D gene: NA
clone size: NA
CDR3 length: 12
J gene: TRBJ2-1
V gene: TRBV7-6
CDR3 DNA: TGTGCCAGCAGCTTAGTCCAGCGTGAGCAGTTCTTC
CDR3 protein: CASSLVQREQFF

D gene: NA
clone size: few
CDR3 length: 12
J gene: TRBJ1-5
V gene: TRBV27
CDR3 DNA: TGTGCCAGCAGTAAAGGTGATCAGCCCCAGCATTTT
CDR3 protein: CASSKGDQPQHF

D gene: NA
clone size: NA
CDR3 length: 11
J gene: TRBJ1-1
V gene: TRBV9
CDR3 DNA: TGTGCCAGCAGCGTAGGGCAAGAAGCTTTCTTT
CDR3 protein: CASSVGQEAFF

D gene: TRBD1
clone size: NA
CDR3 length: 14
J gene: TRBJ2-7
V gene: TRBV4-1
CDR3 DNA: TGCGCCAGCAGCCCAAGGGGGCGCAGCTACGAGCAGTACTTC
CDR3 protein: CASSPRGRSYEQYF

D gene: TRBD1
clone size: NA
CDR3 length: 17
J gene: TRBJ2-7
V gene: TRBV20-1
CDR3 DNA: TGCAGTGCTAGCCTTATATTCGGGGACAGGGGTCTGAACGAGCAGTACTTC
CDR3 protein: CSASLIFGDRGLNEQYF